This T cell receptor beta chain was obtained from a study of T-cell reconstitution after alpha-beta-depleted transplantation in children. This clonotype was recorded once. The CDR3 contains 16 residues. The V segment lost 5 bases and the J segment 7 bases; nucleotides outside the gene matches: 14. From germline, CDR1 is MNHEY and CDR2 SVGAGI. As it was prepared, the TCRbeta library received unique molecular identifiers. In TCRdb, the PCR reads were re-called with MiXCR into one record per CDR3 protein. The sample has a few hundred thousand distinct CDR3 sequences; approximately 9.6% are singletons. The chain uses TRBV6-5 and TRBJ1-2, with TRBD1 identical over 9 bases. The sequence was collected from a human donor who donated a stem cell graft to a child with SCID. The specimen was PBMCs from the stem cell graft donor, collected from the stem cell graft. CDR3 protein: CASSNHRDRESGGYTF. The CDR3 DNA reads TGTGCCAGCAGTAACCACCGGGACAGGGAATCGGGTGGCTACACCTTC.